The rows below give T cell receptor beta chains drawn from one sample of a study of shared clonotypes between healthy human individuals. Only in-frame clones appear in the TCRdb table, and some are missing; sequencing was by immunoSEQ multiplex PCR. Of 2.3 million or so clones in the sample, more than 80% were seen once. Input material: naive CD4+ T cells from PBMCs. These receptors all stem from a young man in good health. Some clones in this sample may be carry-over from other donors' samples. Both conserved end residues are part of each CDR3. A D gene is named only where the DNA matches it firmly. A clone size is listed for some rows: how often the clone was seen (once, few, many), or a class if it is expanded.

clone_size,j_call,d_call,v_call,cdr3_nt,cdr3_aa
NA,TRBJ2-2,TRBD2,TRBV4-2,TGTGCCAGCAGCCTTCTAGCGGGAGGGCCCAACACCGGGGAGCTGTTTTTT,CASSLLAGGPNTGELFF
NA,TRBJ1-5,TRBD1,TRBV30,TGTGCCTGGGCCTACAGGGGGCAGAGCAATCAGCCCCAGCATTTT,CAWAYRGQSNQPQHF
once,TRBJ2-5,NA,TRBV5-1,TGCGCCAGCAGTTTCGAGGCGGAGACCCAGTACTTC,CASSFEAETQYF
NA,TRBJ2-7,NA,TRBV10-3,TGTGCCATCAGTACCGGAATCTACGAGCAGTACTTC,CAISTGIYEQYF
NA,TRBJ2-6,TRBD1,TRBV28,TGTGCCAGCAGTCCATGGGGACAGCCCTTGGGGGCCAACGTCCTGACTTTC,CASSPWGQPLGANVLTF
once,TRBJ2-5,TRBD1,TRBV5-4,TGTGCCAGCAGCACCCCTCCAGGGGGCGCGACGGAGACCCAGTACTTC,CASSTPPGGATETQYF
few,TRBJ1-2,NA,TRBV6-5,TGTGCCAGCAGTTACCCCGACATGGGTGGCTACACCTTC,CASSYPDMGGYTF
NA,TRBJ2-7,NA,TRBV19,TGTGCCAGTAGTGGGGGTAGCTCCTACGAGCAGTACTTC,CASSGGSSYEQYF
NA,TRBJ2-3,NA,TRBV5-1,TGCGCCAGCAGCCAGAGGTCTAGCACAGATACGCAGTATTTT,CASSQRSSTDTQYF
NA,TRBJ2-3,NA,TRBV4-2,TGTGCCAGCAGCCATCACACGGACGCGACAGATACGCAGTATTTT,CASSHHTDATDTQYF
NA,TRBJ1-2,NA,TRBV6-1,TGTGCCAGCAGTGCCGCCGGGAACTATGGCTACACCTTC,CASSAAGNYGYTF
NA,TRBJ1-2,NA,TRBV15,TGTGCCACCAGCAGAGATCTGGGCGGCAGGGAAAATGGCTACACCTTC,CATSRDLGGRENGYTF
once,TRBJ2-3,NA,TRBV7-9,TGTGCCAGCAGCGGGGGCCCGGGGACAGATACGCAGTATTTT,CASSGGPGTDTQYF
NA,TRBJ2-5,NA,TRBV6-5,TGTGCCAGCAGTCTCCTCCGGGGGCGGGAGGAGACCCAGTACTTC,CASSLLRGREETQYF
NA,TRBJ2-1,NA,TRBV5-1,TGCGCCAGCAGCTCTACGGGCTCCTACAATGAGCAGTTCTTC,CASSSTGSYNEQFF
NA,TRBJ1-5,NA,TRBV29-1,TGCAGCGTTCGGGAAGATAGCAATCAGCCCCAGCATTTT,CSVREDSNQPQHF